This T cell receptor (beta chain) emerged from a study of blood T cell repertoires in COVID-19. Across the whole study: Researchers got acute and convalescent COVID-19 samples from the United States, Italy and Spain.

The junction had 7 bases not matched to a gene; V was cut back by 6 bases and J by 6 bases. The CDR3 runs 15 residues. Germline values: CDR1 MNHEY, CDR2 SMNVEV (reference sequence). Per the original data handling: Quantification of nucleated cells was approximated via reference gene primer amplification. Some clones are missing from TCRdb's copy, which holds only in-frame ones; the method was immunoSEQ multiplex PCR. V, J and clone size derive from that table, while D and trimming were established from the DNA sequence. The table records more than 25,000 clones, approximately 82% of them present only once.

The chain couples TRBV27 to TRBJ1-4, with 10 nucleotides matching TRBD1. The material sequenced was peripheral blood. The clonotype comes from a human donor in a cohort sampled during active COVID-19. The CDR3 is CASRGIGTGDEKLFF. The CDR3 DNA is TGTGCCAGCAGGGGTATCGGGACAGGGGATGAAAAACTGTTTTTT.